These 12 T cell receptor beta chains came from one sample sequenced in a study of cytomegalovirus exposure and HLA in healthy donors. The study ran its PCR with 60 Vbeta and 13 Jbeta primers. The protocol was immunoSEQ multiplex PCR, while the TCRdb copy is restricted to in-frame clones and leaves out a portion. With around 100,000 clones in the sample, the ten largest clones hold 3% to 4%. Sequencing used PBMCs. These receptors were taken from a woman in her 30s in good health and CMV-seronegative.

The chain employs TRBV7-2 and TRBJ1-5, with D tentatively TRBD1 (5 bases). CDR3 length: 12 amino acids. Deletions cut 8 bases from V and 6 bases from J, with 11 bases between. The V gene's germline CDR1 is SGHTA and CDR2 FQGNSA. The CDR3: CASARAGQPQHF. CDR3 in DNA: TGTGCCAGCGCCAGGGCAGGTCAGCCCCAGCATTTT.

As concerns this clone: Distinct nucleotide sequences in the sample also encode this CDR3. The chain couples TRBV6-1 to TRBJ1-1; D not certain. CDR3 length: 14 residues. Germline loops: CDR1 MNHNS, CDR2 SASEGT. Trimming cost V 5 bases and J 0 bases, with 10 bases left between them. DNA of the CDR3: TGTGCCAGCAGTATACCAGGCATGAACACTGAAGCTTTCTTT. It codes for CASSIPGMNTEAFF.

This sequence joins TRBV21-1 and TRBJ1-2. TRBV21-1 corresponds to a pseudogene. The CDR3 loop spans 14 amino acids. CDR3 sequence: CASSQRGGNYGYTF. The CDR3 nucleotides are TGTGCCAGCAGCCAAAGGGGGGGCAACTATGGCTACACCTTC.

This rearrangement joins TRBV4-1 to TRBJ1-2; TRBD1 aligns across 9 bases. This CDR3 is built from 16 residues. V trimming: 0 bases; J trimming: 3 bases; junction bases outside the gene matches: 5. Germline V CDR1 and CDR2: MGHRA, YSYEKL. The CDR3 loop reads CASSQDGTGKYYGYTF. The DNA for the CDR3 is TGCGCCAGCAGCCAAGATGGGACAGGGAAGTACTATGGCTACACCTTC.

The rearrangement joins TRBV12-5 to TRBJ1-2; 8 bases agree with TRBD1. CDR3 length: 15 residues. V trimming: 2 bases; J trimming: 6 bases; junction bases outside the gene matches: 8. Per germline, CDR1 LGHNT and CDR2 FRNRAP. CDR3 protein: CASGLTNQGADGYTF. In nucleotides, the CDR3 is TGTGCTAGTGGTTTGACCAATCAGGGGGCTGATGGCTACACCTTC.

The CDR3 loop reads CASSLYAGGRDEQFF. The DNA of the CDR3 is TGTGCCAGCAGCTTATATGCGGGGGGCCGGGATGAGCAGTTCTTC. This rearrangement joins TRBV11-3 to TRBJ2-1; 8 bases fit TRBD2. Germline V gene sequence: CDR1 SGHNT, CDR2 YENEEA. V shed 2 bases, J shed 8 bases, and the junction held 8 bases outside the gene matches. The CDR3 has 15 residues.

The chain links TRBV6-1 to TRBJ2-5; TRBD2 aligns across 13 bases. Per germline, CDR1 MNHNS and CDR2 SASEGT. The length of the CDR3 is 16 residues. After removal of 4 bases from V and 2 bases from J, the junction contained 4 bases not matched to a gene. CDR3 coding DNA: TGTGCCAGCAGTGGACTAGCGGGGGGATTTCAAGAGACCCAGTACTTC. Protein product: CASSGLAGGFQETQYF.

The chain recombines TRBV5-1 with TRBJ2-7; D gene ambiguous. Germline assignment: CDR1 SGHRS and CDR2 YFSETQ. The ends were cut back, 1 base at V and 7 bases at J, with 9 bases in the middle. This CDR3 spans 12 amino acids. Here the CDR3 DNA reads TGCGCCAGCAGCTTGATGGTCGAGGAGCAGTACTTC. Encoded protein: CASSLMVEEQYF.

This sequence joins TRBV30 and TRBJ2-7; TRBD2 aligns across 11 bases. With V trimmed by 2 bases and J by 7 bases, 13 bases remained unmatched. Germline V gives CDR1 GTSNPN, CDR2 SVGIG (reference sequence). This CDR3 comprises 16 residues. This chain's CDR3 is CAWSSGPTSGRREQYF. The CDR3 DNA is TGTGCCTGGAGTTCCGGGCCCACTAGCGGGAGACGGGAGCAGTACTTC.

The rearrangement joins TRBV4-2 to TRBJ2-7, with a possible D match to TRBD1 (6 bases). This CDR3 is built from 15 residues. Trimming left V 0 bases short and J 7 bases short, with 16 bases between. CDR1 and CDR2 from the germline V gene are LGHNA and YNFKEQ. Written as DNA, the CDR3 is TGTGCCAGCAGCCAAGACGGTTCAGGGGTGAGAGAGCAGTACTTC. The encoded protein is CASSQDGSGVREQYF.

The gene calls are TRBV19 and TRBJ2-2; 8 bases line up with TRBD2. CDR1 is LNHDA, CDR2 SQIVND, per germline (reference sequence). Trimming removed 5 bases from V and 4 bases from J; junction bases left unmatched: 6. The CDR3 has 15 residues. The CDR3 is CASSASGGVTGELFF. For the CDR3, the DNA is TGTGCCAGTAGTGCTTCGGGGGGGGTCACCGGGGAGCTGTTTTTT.

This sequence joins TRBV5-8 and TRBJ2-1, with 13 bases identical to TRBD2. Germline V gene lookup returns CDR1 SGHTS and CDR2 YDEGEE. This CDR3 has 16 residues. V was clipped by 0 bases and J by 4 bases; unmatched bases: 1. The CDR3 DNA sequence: TGTGCCAGCAGCTTGGGACTAGCGGGGGGTTACAATGAGCAGTTCTTC. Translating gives CASSLGLAGGYNEQFF.